Below, one T cell receptor beta chain is given with its context. The antigen remains undetermined. The sample comes from a study of CD8+CD57+ T cells in acquired aplastic anemia. Study-wide background: Sorted CD4+ and CD8+ cells yielded DNA averaging around 3.2 ug. For CD4+ cells, healthy donors had an average of approximately 11 million reads. Broader study findings: CD8+ Simpson's diversity in patients was not significantly different from that in controls. Approximately 27 CD8+ CDR3 sequences occurred in both the patients and the controls.

CDR1 is SGHAT and CDR2 is FQDESV in the germline V gene (reference sequence). Germline trimming cut 5 bases from V and 4 bases from J; bases unmatched to any gene: 5. This CDR3 is 15 amino acids long. TCR beta VDJ and CDR3 were profiled, and genomic DNA was the template. MiXCR, run by TCRdb on the reads, gives a single entry per CDR3 protein. Of some 70,000 distinct CDR3 sequences listed, around 50% are singletons. The TCR was taken from a human donor in good health, serving as a control. The chain links TRBV11-1 to TRBJ2-1, with TRBD2 identical over 10 bases. Sample: sorted CD4+, CD8+, or CD8+CD57+ T cells (not recorded which) from PBMCs. In nucleotides, the CDR3 is TGTGCCAGCAGCCCCGGGACTAGCGCATACAATGAGCAGTTCTTC. Its translation: CASSPGTSAYNEQFF.